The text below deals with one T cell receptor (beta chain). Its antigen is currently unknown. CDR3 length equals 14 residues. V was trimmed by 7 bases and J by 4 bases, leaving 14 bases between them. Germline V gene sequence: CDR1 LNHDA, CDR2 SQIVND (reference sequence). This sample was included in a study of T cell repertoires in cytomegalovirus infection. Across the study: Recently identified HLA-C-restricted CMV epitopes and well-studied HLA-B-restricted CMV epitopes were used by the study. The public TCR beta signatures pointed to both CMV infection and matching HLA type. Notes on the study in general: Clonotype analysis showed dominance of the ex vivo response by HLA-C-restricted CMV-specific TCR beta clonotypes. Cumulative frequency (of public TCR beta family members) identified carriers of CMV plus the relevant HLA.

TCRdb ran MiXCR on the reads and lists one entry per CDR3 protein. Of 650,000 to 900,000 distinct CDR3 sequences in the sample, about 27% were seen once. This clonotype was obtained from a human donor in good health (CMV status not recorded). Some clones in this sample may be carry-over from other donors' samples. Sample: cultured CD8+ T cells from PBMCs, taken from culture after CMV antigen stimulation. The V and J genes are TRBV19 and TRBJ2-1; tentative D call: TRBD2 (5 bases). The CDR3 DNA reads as TGTGCCAGTACCCCCGCGGGCACTTACAATGAGCAGTTCTTC. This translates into CASTPAGTYNEQFF. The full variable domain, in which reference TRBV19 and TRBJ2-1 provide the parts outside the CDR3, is DGGITQSPKYLFRKEGQNVTLSCEQNLNHDAMYWYRQDPGQGLRLIYYSQIVNDFQKGDIAEGYSVSREKKESFPLTVTSAQKNPTAFYLCASTPAGTYNEQFFGPGTRLTVL.